Shown below are 5 T cell receptor beta chains from a single sample sequenced in a study of blood T cell repertoires in COVID-19 (TCRdb year 2020). The library was obtained by the immunoSEQ multiplex PCR assay. TCRdb mirrors the immuneACCESS table, restricted to in-frame sequences. Some clones are absent from its copies; in checked studies, under half trace to an unresolved V gene, and the reason for the others is unknown. The sample table shows more than 65,000 clones, and around 80% are seen once. The top ten constitute around 5.8% of the sample. Sequencing used peripheral blood. These receptors were collected from a man aged 55 to 70 with active or convalescent COVID-19.

The rearrangement links TRBV3-1 (or the pseudogene TRBV3-2) to TRBJ1-5; no definite D call. The germline V gene encodes CDR1 LGHDT and CDR2 YNNKEL (reference sequence). The CDR3 length is 14 residues. V was shortened by 1 base and J by 0 bases, with 4 bases between the two germline ends. CDR3 protein: CASSQGSSNQPQHF. CDR3 DNA: TGTGCCAGCAGCCAAGGGAGTAGCAATCAGCCCCAGCATTTT.

The V gene is TRBV4-2, the J gene TRBJ2-7; TRBD2 matches 8 bases. V was clipped by 1 base and J by 2 bases; unmatched bases: 1. Germline V gene sequence: CDR1 LGHNA, CDR2 YNFKEQ. The CDR3 spans 14 residues. The CDR3 reads CASSQGRGAYEQYF. The CDR3 region has the DNA TGTGCCAGCAGCCAAGGGCGGGGGGCCTACGAGCAGTACTTC.

The chain has TRBV27 and TRBJ1-6; possible D gene TRBD1, 5 bases. The CDR3 runs to 13 residues. V lost 4 bases and J lost 6, with 7 bases in between. Germline CDR1 MNHEY, CDR2 SMNVEV (reference sequence). Written as DNA, the CDR3 is TGTGCCAGCAGTTCAGGGTCTAATTCACCCCTCCACTTT. Protein product: CASSSGSNSPLHF.

The chain joins TRBV14 to TRBJ2-6, with 7 positions matching TRBD1. V dropped 4 bases and J dropped 5; count of bases not matched to a gene: 8. From germline, CDR1 is SGHDN and CDR2 FVKESK. CDR3 length: 16 residues. CDR3 nucleotide sequence: TGTGCCAGCAGCCTAAGGGGACAGCCCTGGGCCAACGTCCTGACTTTC. It specifies CASSLRGQPWANVLTF.

The V and J genes are TRBV4-2 and TRBJ1-1; D gene uncertain. The V end was cut by 0 bases, the J end by 7 bases, with 9 bases between. CDR1 and CDR2 (germline): LGHNA, YNFKEQ. There are 13 residues in the CDR3. The CDR3 reads CASSQDRRDEAFF. Here the CDR3 DNA reads TGTGCCAGCAGCCAAGATCGAAGAGATGAAGCTTTCTTT.